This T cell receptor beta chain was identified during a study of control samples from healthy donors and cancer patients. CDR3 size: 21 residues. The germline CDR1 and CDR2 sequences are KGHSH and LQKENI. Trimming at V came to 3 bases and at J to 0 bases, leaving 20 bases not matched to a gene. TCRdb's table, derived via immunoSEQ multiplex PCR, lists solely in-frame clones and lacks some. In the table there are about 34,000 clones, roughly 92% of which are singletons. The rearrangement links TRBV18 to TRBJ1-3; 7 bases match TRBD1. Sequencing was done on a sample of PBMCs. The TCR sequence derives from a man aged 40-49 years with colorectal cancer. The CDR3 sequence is CASSPPNPGQSIPSSGNTIYF. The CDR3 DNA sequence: TGTGCCAGCTCACCCCCTAACCCGGGACAGAGCATACCCTCCTCTGGAAACACCATATATTTT.